These 7 T cell receptor beta chains were all obtained from the same sample, sequenced in a study of beta chain features in type 1 diabetes. Study-level results: Among patients with Type 1 diabetes, TCRB CDR3s were moderately but significantly shorter in every one of the four CD4+ subsets.

The sequenced template was cDNA made from the entire isolated RNA. Using immunoSEQ multiplex PCR, the repertoire was profiled, and TCRdb retains in-frame clones only, with some absent. The table includes a few hundred thousand clones, approximately 16% detected once. For these receptors, no antigen is known. Sequencing was carried out using naive CD4+ T cells from blood. The receptors stem from a man younger than 40 with type 1 diabetes.

This clone was seen more than once but under ten times. This chain uses TRBV15 with TRBJ2-5; D ambiguous. The CDR3 is made up of 13 amino acids. CDR1 and CDR2 from the germline V gene are LNHNV and YYDKDF (reference sequence). V lost 2 bases, J lost 2 bases, and 6 bases lay in between. The CDR3 DNA is TGTGCCACCAGCAGACTCTCACAAGAGACCCAGTACTTC. Its translation: CATSRLSQETQYF.

This chain joins TRBV29-1 and TRBJ2-7, with 9 bases lining up with TRBD1. Germline V lookup: CDR1 SQVTM, CDR2 ANQGSEA. This CDR3 is 13 amino acids long. J was trimmed by 7 bases and V by 8 bases; bases with no gene match: 12. In DNA form, the CDR3 reads TGCAGCACTGGGGGACAGGGACTAATTGAGCAGTACTTC. Encoded protein: CSTGGQGLIEQYF.

This clone was counted between two and nine times. The chain recombines TRBV10-3 with TRBJ2-7; the D is unclear. V dropped 10 bases and J dropped 0 bases, with 7 bases sitting between them. This CDR3 spans 11 amino acids. Germline assignment: CDR1 ENHRY and CDR2 SYGVKD. The CDR3 DNA follows: TGTGCCACAATAAACTCCTACGAGCAGTACTTC. This codes for CATINSYEQYF.

This clone was seen only a few times. The V call is TRBV4-1, the J call TRBJ2-7; 8 bases fit TRBD1. The germline gives CDR1 MGHRA, CDR2 YSYEKL. The CDR3 consists of 14 residues. V lost 6 bases, J lost 1 base, and 5 bases stayed unmatched. This CDR3 reads CASRATGVSYEQYF. Here the CDR3 DNA reads TGCGCCAGCAGGGCGACAGGGGTATCCTACGAGCAGTACTTC.

This clone was counted only a few times. This chain uses TRBV7-9 with TRBJ1-4; TRBD1 is a possible D gene (6 bases). The CDR3 loop spans 17 amino acids. V lost 1 base, J lost 8 bases, and 20 bases lay in between. Germline loops: CDR1 SEHNR, CDR2 FQNEAQ (reference sequence). CDR3 in amino acids: CASSLGDRTQGGEKLFF. CDR3 nucleotides: TGTGCCAGCAGCTTAGGAGACAGGACGCAAGGAGGCGAAAAACTGTTTTTT.

The V gene is TRBV5-1, the J gene TRBJ2-7; D remains unclear. The CDR3 covers 13 residues. Germline CDR1 reads SGHRS; CDR2 reads YFSETQ. V gave up 5 bases and J gave up 2 bases, with 11 bases separating them. The CDR3 nucleotides are TGCGCCAGCAGAAGGACCGCCACCTACGAGCAGTACTTC. Protein: CASRRTATYEQYF. Together with reference TRBV5-1 and TRBJ2-7, the CDR3 gives the full variable domain: KAGVTQTPRYLIKTRGQQVTLSCSPISGHRSVSWYQQTPGQGLQFLFEYFSETQRNKGNFPGRFSGRQFSNSRSEMNVSTLELGDSALYLCASRRTATYEQYFGPGTRLTVT.

This sequence joins TRBV9 and TRBJ2-3; 9 bases line up with TRBD2. The V and J ends lost 2 bases and 7 bases, in that order; junction bases with no gene match: 5. Germline CDR1 is SGDLS and CDR2 is YYNGEE. The length of the CDR3 is 14 residues. The DNA of the CDR3 is TGTGCCAGCAGCGTTGCGGGAGGGCAGAATACGCAGTATTTT. Translation: CASSVAGGQNTQYF.